Described below is a single TCR beta chain sequence and its context. Its cognate antigen has yet to be identified. Base qualities are not at hand, and no much larger clone is one base apart. This entry belongs to a study of blood T cell repertoires in COVID-19 (TCRdb year 2020). In the study overall: Collaborator samples came from the United States, Italy and Spain and covered acute and convalescent phases of COVID-19. A de-identified subject ID, COVID-19 status, age in years and sex were almost always included in the sample metadata. Samples came from the ongoing ImmuneRACE study (first 160 participants) plus 1,254 subjects from 6 global collaborators. HLA class I and class II types, where available, came from metadata supplied by the sample provider rather than from assay-based typing. Subjects who had been exposed to COVID-19, were actively infected with it, or had recovered from it provided the deeply sampled blood TCRbeta repertoires that made up the dataset. The repertoires were released in a freely available public database intended as a resource for research on the immune response to SARS-CoV-2. The material from the prospective study consisted of cDNA or gDNA derived from T cells, B-cell-depleted T cells, or PBMCs. Results and caveats for the whole study, not just this receptor: Clinical and demographic metadata were provided uncurated, with the amount varying by source and participant.

Trimming costs V 1 base and J 4 bases, and their ends lie 10 bases apart. Sequences LNHDA (CDR1) and SQIVND (CDR2) are obtained from the germline V gene (reference sequence). Inclusive of the bounding cysteine and phenylalanine, the CDR3 is 14 residues long. Only the CDR3 portion is preserved as DNA: 42 bases, with reading frame beginning at the first base. TCRbeta CDR3 regions were amplified from genomic DNA by means of the immunoSEQ Assay, a bias-controlled multiplex PCR. The published analysis was carried out like this. The number of nucleated cells in each sample was estimated from the amplification of reference gene primers within the assay. To quantify the absolute abundance of each unique TCRbeta CDR3 rearrangement, sequence reads were collapsed and filtered. For each sample, productive Simpson clonality was calculated as the square root of Simpson's diversity index over productive rearrangements. This immuneACCESS table, as held by TCRdb, lists in-frame sequences with V and J called but not all clones. Of the missing ones, under half trace to an unresolved V gene in checked studies; the others have no known cause. V and J calls and clone size come straight from that table; D and trimming were deduced from the DNA. The sample table lists about 250,000 clones, around 84% of them with a count of one. Of the sample, more than 6.5% is held by the ten largest clones.

Participants in the prospective study were enrolled through a virtual design, were aged roughly 18 to 90 years, and lived in 24 United States geographic areas. Cohort assignment in the prospective study relied on participant-reported clinical history from a screening survey and a study questionnaire. Exposed participants had been in contact with someone with a PCR-confirmed or clinician-diagnosed COVID-19 case within 2 weeks of study entry. In the prospective study, mobile phlebotomists collected whole blood, serum and a nasopharyngeal or oropharyngeal swab from each participant. Participants in the prospective study had the option to provide additional blood draws and questionnaires over a 2-month period. Before DNA extraction, blood samples from the prospective study were shipped at room temperature or frozen.

This receptor was identified in a woman aged 50 to 60 who had been exposed to COVID-19. The chain is encoded by TRBV19 joined to TRBJ1-1; matching of 5 bases hints at TRBD1 as the D gene. The sample comprised PBMCs or T cells enriched from blood (not recorded which). The DNA sequence is as follows: TGTGCCAGTAGTATAGCCTTGGGGGGCACTGAAGCTTTCTTT. This gives the protein CASSIALGGTEAFF.